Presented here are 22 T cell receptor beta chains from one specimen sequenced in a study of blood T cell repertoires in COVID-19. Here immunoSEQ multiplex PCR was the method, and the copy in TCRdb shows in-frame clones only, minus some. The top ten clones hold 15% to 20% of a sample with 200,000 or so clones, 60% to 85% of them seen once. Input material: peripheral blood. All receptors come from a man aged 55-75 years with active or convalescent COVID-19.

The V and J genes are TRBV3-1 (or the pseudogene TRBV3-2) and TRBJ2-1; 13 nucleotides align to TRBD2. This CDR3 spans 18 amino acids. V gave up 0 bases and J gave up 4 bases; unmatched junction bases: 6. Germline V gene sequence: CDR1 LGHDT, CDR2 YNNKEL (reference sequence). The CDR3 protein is CASSQEYGTSGMYNEQFF. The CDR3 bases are TGTGCCAGCAGCCAAGAATACGGGACTAGCGGGATGTACAATGAGCAGTTCTTC.

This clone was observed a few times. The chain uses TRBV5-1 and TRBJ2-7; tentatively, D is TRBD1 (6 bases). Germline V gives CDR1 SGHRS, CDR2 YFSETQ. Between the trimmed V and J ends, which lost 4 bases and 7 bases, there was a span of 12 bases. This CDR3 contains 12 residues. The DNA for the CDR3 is TGCGCCAGCAGCACCGGACAGAGGGAGCAGTACTTC. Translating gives CASSTGQREQYF.

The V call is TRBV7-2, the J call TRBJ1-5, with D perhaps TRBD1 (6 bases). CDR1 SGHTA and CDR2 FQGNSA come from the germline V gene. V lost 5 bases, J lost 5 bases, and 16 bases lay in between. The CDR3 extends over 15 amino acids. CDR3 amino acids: CASSLDRTLDQPQHF. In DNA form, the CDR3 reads TGTGCCAGCAGCCTAGACAGGACCCTTGATCAGCCCCAGCATTTT. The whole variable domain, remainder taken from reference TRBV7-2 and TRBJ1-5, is GAGVSQSPSNKVTEKGKDVELRCDPISGHTALYWYRQSLGQGLEFLIYFQGNSAPDKSGLPSDRFSAERTGGSVSTLTIQRTQQEDSAVYLCASSLDRTLDQPQHFGDGTRLSIL.

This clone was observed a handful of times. The CDR3 coding sequence is TGTGCCAGCAGCAGGGACAGGGGAGCGGACATTCAGTACTTC. It codes for CASSRDRGADIQYF. The J gene is TRBJ2-4, the V gene TRBV7-2; TRBD1 matches at 10 bases. Trimming took 5 bases from V and 8 from J; bases not matched to a gene: 6. Looked up from germline, CDR1 is SGHTA and CDR2 is FQGNSA. This CDR3 has 14 amino acids.

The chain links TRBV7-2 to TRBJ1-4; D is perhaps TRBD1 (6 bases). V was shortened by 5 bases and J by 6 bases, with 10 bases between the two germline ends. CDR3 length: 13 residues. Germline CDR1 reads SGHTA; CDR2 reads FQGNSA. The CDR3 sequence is CASSGQRHEKLFF. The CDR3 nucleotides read TGTGCCAGCAGCGGACAGCGACATGAAAAACTGTTTTTT.

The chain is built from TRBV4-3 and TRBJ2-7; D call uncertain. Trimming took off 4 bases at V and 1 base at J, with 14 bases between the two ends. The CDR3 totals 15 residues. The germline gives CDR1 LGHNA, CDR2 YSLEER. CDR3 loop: CASSPSAGSSYEQYF. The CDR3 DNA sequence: TGCGCCAGCAGCCCCTCGGCCGGGTCTTCCTACGAGCAGTACTTC.

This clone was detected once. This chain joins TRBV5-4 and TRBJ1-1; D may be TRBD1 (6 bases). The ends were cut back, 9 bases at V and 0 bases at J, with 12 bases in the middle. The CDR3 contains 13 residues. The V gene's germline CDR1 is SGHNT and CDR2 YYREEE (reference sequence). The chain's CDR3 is CATFGQLNTEAFF. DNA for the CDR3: TGTGCCACCTTCGGACAGTTGAACACTGAAGCTTTCTTT.

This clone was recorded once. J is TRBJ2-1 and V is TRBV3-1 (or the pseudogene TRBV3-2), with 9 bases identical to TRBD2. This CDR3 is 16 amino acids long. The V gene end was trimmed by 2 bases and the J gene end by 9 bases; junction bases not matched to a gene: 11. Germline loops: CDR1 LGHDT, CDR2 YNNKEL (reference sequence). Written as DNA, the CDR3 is TGTGCCAGCAGCCAATGGGGGGCGGGAGGGCCCGGTGAGCAGTTCTTC. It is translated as CASSQWGAGGPGEQFF.

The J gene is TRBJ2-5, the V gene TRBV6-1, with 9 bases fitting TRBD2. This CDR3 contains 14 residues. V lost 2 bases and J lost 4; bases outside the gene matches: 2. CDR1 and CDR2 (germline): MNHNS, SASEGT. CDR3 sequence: CASSERAGGETQYF. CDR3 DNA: TGTGCCAGCAGTGAAAGAGCGGGAGGAGAGACCCAGTACTTC.

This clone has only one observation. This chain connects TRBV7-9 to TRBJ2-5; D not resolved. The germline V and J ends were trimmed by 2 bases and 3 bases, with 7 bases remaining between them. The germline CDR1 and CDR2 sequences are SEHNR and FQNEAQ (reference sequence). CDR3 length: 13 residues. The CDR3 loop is CASSLPFEETQYF. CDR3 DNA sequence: TGTGCCAGCAGCTTACCGTTCGAAGAGACCCAGTACTTC.

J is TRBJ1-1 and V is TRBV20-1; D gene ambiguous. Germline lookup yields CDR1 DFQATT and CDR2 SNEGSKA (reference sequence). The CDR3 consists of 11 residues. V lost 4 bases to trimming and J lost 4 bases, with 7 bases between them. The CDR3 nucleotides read TGCAGTGCTATAGCGGTCACTGAAGCTTTCTTT. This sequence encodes CSAIAVTEAFF.

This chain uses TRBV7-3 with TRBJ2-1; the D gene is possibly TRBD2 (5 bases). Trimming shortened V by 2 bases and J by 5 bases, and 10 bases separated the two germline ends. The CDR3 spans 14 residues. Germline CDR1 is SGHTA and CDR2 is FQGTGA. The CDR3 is CASSLGGTNNEQFF. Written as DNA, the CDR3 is TGTGCCAGCAGCTTAGGAGGAACTAACAATGAGCAGTTCTTC.

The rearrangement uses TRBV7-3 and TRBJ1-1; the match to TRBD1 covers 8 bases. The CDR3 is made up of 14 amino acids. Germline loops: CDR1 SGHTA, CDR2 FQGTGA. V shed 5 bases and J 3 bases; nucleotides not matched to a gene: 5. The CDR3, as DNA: TGTGCCAGCAGCACGGACAGGGAGGACACTGAAGCTTTCTTT. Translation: CASSTDREDTEAFF.

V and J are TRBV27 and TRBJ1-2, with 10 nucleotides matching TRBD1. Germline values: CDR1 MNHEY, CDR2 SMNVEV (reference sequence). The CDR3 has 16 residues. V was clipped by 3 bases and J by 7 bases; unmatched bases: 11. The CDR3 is CASSFRSGTGALGYTF. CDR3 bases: TGTGCCAGCAGTTTTAGGAGTGGGACAGGGGCCCTTGGCTACACCTTC.

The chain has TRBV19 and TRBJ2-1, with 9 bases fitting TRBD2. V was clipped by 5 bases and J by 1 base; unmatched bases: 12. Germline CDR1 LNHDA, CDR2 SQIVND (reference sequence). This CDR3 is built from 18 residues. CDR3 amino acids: CASSSKGKGLASYNEQFF. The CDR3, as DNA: TGTGCCAGTAGTTCCAAGGGCAAGGGACTAGCATCCTACAATGAGCAGTTCTTC.

This CDR3 reads CASSQTSGDTDTQYF. CDR3 in DNA: TGTGCCAGCAGTCAGACTAGCGGAGACACAGATACGCAGTATTTT. The chain joins TRBV11-2 to TRBJ2-3; 9 bases are shared with TRBD2. CDR1 is SGHAT and CDR2 is FQNNGV in the germline V gene. The CDR3 runs to 15 residues. The trim removed 6 bases at V and 2 bases at J, leaving 6 bases unmatched.

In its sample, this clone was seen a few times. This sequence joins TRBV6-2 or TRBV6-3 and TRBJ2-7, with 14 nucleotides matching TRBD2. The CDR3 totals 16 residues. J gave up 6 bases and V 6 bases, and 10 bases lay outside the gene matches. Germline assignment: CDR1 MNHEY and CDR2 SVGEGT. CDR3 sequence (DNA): TGTGCCAGCAGCTTTACAGGACTAGCGGGAGGAGGCGAGCAGTACTTC. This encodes CASSFTGLAGGGEQYF.

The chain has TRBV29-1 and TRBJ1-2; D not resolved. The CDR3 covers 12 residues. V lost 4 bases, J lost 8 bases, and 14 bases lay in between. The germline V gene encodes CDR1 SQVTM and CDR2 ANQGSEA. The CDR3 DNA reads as TGCAGCGTTGTGAGGGAAGATGGAGGCTACACCTTC. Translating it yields CSVVREDGGYTF. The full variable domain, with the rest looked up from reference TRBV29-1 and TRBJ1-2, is SAVISQKPSRDICQRGTSLTIQCQVDSQVTMMFWYRQQPGQSLTLIATANQGSEATYESGFVIDKFPISRPNLTFSTLTVSNMSPEDSSIYLCSVVREDGGYTFGSGTRLTVV.

CDR3 residues: CASSVVGVDSNTEAFF. The CDR3 DNA reads TGTGCCAGCAGCGTAGTCGGGGTAGACTCCAACACTGAAGCTTTCTTT. This chain uses TRBV9 with TRBJ1-1; no reliable D call. Trimming left V 0 bases short and J 2 bases short, with 14 bases between. This CDR3 comprises 16 residues. Germline V gene sequence: CDR1 SGDLS, CDR2 YYNGEE.

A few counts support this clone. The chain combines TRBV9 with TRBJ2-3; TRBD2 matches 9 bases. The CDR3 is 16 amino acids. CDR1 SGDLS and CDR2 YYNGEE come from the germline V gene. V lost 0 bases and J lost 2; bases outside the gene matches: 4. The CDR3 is CASSVVASGTTDTQYF. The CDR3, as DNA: TGTGCCAGCAGCGTAGTGGCTAGCGGGACCACAGATACGCAGTATTTT.

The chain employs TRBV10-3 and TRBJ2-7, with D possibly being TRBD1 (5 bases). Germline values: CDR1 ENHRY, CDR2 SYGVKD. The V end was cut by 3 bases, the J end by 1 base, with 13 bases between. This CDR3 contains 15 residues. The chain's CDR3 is CAISDVGQSSYEQYF. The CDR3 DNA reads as TGTGCCATCAGTGATGTAGGACAATCTTCCTACGAGCAGTACTTC.

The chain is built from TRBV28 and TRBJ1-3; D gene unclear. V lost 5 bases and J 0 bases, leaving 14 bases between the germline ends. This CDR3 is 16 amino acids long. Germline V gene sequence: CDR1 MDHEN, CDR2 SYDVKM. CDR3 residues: CASSAPYTPSGNTIYF. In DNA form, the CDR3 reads TGTGCCAGCAGTGCCCCTTACACCCCCTCTGGAAACACCATATATTTT.